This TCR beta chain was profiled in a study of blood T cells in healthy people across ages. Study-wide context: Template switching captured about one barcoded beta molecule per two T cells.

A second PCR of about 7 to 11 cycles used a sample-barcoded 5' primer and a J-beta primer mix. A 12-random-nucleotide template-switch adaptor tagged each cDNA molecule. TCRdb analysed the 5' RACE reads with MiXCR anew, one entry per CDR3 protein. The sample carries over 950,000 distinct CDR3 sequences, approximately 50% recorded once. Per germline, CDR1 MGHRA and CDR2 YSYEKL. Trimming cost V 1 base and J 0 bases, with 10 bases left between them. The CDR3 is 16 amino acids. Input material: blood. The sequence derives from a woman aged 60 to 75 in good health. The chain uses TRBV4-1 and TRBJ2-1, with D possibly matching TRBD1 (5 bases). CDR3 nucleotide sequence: TGCGCCAGCAGCCAAGTACCACAGGTCTCCTACAATGAGCAGTTCTTC. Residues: CASSQVPQVSYNEQFF.